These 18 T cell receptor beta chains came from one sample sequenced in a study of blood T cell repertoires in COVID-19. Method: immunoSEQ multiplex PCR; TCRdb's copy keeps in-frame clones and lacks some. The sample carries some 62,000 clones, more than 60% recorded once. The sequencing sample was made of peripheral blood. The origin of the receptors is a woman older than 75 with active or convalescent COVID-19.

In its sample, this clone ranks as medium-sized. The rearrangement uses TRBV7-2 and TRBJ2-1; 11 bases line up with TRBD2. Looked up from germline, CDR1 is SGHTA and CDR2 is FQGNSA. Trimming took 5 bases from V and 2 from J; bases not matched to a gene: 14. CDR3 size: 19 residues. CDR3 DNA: TGTGCCAGCAGCACCCGGCGGGGGACTAGCGGATACGCCTACAATGAGCAGTTCTTC. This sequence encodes CASSTRRGTSGYAYNEQFF.

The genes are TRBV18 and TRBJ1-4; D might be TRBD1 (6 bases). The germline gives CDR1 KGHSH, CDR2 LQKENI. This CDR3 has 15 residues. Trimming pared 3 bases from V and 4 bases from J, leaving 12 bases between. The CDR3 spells CASSPAGGFNEKLFF. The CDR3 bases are TGTGCCAGCTCACCGGCGGGGGGCTTTAATGAAAAACTGTTTTTT. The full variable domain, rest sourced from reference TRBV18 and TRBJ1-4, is NAGVMQNPRHLVRRRGQEARLRCSPMKGHSHVYWYRQLPEEGLKFMVYLQKENIIDESGMPKERFSAEFPKEGPSILRIQQVVRGDSAAYFCASSPAGGFNEKLFFGSGTQLSVL.

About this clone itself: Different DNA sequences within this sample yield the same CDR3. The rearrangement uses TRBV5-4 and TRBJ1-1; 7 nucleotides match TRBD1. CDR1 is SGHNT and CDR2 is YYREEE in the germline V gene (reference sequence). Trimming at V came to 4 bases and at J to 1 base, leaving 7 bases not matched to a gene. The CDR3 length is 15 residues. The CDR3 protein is CASSPGGTENTEAFF. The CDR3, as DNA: TGTGCCAGCAGCCCAGGCGGGACAGAGAACACTGAAGCTTTCTTT.

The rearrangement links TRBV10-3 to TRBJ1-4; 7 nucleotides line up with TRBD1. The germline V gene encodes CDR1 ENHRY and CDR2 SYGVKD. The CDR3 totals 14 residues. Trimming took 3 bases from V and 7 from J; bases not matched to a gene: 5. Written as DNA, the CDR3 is TGTGCCATCAGTGAAACGGGACAGAGTGAAAAACTGTTTTTT. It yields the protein CAISETGQSEKLFF.

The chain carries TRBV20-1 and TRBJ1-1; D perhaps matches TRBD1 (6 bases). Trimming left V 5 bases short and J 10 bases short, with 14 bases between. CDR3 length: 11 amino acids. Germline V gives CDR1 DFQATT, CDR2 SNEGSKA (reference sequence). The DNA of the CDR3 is TGCAGTGCTGTCGCCGACAGGCGAGCTTTCTTT. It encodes CSAVADRRAFF.

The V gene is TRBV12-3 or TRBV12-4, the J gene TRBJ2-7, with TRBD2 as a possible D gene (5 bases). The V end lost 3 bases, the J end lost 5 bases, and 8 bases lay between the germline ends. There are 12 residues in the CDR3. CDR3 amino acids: CASSFAGNEQYF. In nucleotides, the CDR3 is TGTGCCAGCAGTTTTGCCGGGAACGAGCAGTACTTC.

Written as DNA, the CDR3 is TGTGCCAGCAGCGGTGGGGCGGGGGACACTGAAGCTTTCTTT. Encoded protein: CASSGGAGDTEAFF. The rearrangement links TRBV5-4 to TRBJ1-1, with D possibly TRBD1 on 5 matching bases. The CDR3 is 14 residues long. The V end was cut by 4 bases, the J end by 3 bases, with 13 bases between. Looked up from germline, CDR1 is SGHNT and CDR2 is YYREEE (reference sequence).

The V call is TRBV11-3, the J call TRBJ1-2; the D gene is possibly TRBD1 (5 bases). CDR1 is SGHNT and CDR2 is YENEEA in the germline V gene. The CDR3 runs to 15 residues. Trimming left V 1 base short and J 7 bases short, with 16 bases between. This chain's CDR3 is CASSLGGSGARGYTF. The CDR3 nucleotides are TGTGCCAGCAGCTTAGGTGGATCTGGGGCTCGTGGCTACACCTTC.

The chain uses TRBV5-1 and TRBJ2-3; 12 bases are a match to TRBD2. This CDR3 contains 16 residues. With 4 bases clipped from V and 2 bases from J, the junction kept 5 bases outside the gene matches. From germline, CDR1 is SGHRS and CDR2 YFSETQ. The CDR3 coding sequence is TGCGCCAGCAGCCCGGGACTAGCGGGCGCCACAGATACGCAGTATTTT. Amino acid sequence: CASSPGLAGATDTQYF.

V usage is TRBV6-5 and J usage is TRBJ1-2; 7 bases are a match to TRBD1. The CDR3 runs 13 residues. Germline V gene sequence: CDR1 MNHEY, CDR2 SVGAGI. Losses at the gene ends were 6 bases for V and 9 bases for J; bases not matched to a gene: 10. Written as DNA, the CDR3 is TGTGCCAGCAGCTTCTTTGAGGGGGCCAGCTACACCTTC. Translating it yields CASSFFEGASYTF.

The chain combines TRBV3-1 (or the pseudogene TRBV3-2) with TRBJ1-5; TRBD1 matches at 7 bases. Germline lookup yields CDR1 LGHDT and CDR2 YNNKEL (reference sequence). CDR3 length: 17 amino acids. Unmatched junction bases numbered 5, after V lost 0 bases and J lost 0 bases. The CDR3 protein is CASSQDAGGYSNQPQHF. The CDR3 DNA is TGTGCCAGCAGCCAAGATGCAGGGGGATATAGCAATCAGCCCCAGCATTTT.

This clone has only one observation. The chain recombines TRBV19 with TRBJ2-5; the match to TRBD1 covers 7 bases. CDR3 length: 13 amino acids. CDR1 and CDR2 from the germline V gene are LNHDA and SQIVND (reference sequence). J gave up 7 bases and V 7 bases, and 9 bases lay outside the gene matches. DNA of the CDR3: TGTGCCAGTACCGATGGACAGGCAAGGACCCAGTACTTC. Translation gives CASTDGQARTQYF.

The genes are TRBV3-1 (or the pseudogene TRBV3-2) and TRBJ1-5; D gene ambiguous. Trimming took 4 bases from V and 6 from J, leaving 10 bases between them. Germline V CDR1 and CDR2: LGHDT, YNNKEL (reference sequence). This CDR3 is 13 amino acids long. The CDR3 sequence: CASSPGFRQPQHF. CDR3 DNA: TGTGCCAGCAGCCCGGGATTTCGTCAGCCCCAGCATTTT.

In nucleotides, the CDR3 is TGTGCCAGCAGCCAAGGGACAGGCACCTATCAGCCCCAGCATTTT. This encodes CASSQGTGTYQPQHF. The chain is built from TRBV3-1 (or the pseudogene TRBV3-2) and TRBJ1-5; 7 positions match TRBD1. J lost 5 bases, V lost 1 base, and 5 bases had no gene match. This CDR3 is 15 amino acids long. Germline-derived CDR1 and CDR2 are LGHDT and YNNKEL (reference sequence).

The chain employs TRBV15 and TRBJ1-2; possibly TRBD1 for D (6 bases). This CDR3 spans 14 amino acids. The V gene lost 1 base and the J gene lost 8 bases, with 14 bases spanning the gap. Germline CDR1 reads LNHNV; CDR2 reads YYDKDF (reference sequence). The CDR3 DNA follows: TGTGCCACCAGCAGAGGATACAGGGAAAGCGGCTACACCTTC. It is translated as CATSRGYRESGYTF.

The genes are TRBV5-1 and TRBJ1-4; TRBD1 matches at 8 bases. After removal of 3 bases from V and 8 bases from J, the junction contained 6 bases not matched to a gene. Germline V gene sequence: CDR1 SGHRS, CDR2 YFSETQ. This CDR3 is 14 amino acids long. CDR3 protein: CASSSLTGEEKLFF. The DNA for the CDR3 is TGCGCCAGCAGCTCCTTGACAGGGGAAGAAAAACTGTTTTTT.

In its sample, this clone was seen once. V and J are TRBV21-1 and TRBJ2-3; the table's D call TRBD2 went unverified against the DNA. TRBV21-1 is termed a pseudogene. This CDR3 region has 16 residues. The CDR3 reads CASSSRISGGIDTQYF. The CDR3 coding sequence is TGTGCCAGCAGCTCACGTATAAGCGGGGGGATAGATACGCAGTATTTT.

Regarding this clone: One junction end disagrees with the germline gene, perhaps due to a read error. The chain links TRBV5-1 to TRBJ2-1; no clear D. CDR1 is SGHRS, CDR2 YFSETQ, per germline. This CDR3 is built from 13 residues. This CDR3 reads CASSLADSAERLF. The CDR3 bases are TGCGCCAGCAGCTTGGCCGACTCGGCAGAACGCCTCTTC.